Below, 30 T cell receptor beta chains from the same sample are listed, as sequenced in a study of identical twins. TCRdb redid the calling of the 5' RACE reads with MiXCR, one entry per CDR3 protein. Among 200,000 to 250,000 distinct CDR3 sequences, over 9.5% were seen once, and the ten largest hold 4%. The sample also formed part of further work on yellow fever vaccine responses in identical twins.

Sequences were obtained from memory (CD45RO+) T cells sorted from blood. The receptors here all came from a woman between 18 and 30 years old in good health.

J is TRBJ2-7 and V is TRBV9; TRBD2 is a possible D gene (6 bases). CDR3 size: 14 residues. Looked up from germline, CDR1 is SGDLS and CDR2 is YYNGEE. V gave up 3 bases and J gave up 6 bases, with 16 bases separating them. CDR3: CASSAPGTFSEQYF. The DNA of the CDR3 is TGTGCCAGCAGCGCCCCGGGGACTTTCAGCGAGCAGTACTTC.

This clonotype turned up a few times. The chain couples TRBV7-2 to TRBJ1-1, with D hard to call. The CDR3 consists of 14 residues. V gave up 1 base and J gave up 0 bases, with 6 bases separating them. Germline values: CDR1 SGHTA, CDR2 FQGNSA. The CDR3 spells CASSLVSLNTEAFF. As DNA, the CDR3 is TGTGCCAGCAGCTTAGTTTCTCTGAACACTGAAGCTTTCTTT.

As DNA, the CDR3 is TGTGCCAGCAGTGAAATTGGTGACAGGGGCAAACTGTTTTTT. This codes for CASSEIGDRGKLFF. The chain has TRBV6-1 and TRBJ1-4; 8 bases fit TRBD1. J lost 11 bases, V lost 2 bases, and 7 bases had no gene match. The CDR3 loop spans 14 amino acids. Germline-derived CDR1 and CDR2 are MNHNS and SASEGT.

The chain links TRBV5-1 to TRBJ2-1; 14 bases match TRBD2. Trimming at V came to 4 bases and at J to 8 bases, leaving 8 bases not matched to a gene. This CDR3 is built from 16 residues. Germline CDR1 SGHRS, CDR2 YFSETQ. The CDR3 DNA sequence: TGCGCCAGCAGCCCGGAGACTAGCGGGAGGGGATATGAGCAGTTCTTC. Translated: CASSPETSGRGYEQFF.

V and J are TRBV5-1 and TRBJ2-5, with 12 bases aligning to TRBD2. CDR3 length: 15 residues. CDR1 is SGHRS, CDR2 YFSETQ, per germline. The CDR3 nucleotides read TGCGCGAGCGGGGGTACTAGCGGGAGGCGAGAGACCCAGTACTTC. It translates to CASGGTSGRRETQYF.

V gene TRBV29-1 combines with J gene TRBJ2-7, with unresolved D. The CDR3 runs 12 residues. CDR1 is SQVTM and CDR2 is ANQGSEA in the germline V gene. With 6 bases removed from V and 4 bases from J, the gap between germline ends came to 13 bases. CDR3: CSVLGPSYEQYF. The CDR3 nucleotides are TGCAGCGTCCTCGGACCATCATACGAGCAGTACTTC.

This clonotype was counted between two and nine times. The chain has TRBV2 and TRBJ2-1; the D gene could be TRBD1 or TRBD2 (5 bases each). The CDR3 length is 14 residues. Germline CDR1 and CDR2: SNHLY and FYNNEI. V shed 10 bases and J shed 6 bases, with 19 bases lying between them. The CDR3 nucleotides are TGTGCCACCTCCGGCAGGGAGTTTTCCAATGAGCAGTTCTTC. This encodes CATSGREFSNEQFF.

The sample holds many counts of this clonotype. This chain connects TRBV10-3 to TRBJ2-2, with D possibly matching TRBD2 (6 bases). In germline, CDR1 is ENHRY, CDR2 SYGVKD. The CDR3 spans 14 residues. V was clipped by 6 bases and J by 1 base, with 9 bases between them. The CDR3 DNA is TGTGCCATCAGCTGGACTAAGAACACCGGGGAGCTGTTTTTT. Translating gives CAISWTKNTGELFF.

This clonotype has just a few counts. V is TRBV6-2 or TRBV6-3 and J is TRBJ2-4, with 7 nucleotides matching TRBD1. Germline trimming cut 6 bases from V and 3 bases from J; bases unmatched to any gene: 17. The CDR3 is made up of 18 amino acids. The germline V gene encodes CDR1 MNHEY and CDR2 SVGEGT. The CDR3 DNA sequence: TGTGCCAGCAGACTCGGGACAGCCGGCCTTTTGGTCAAAAACATTCAGTACTTC. The encoded protein is CASRLGTAGLLVKNIQYF.

This clonotype was seen a handful of times. The J gene is TRBJ2-2, the V gene TRBV30; TRBD2 agrees at 13 bases. J lost 5 bases, V lost 3 bases, and 0 bases had no gene match. This CDR3 is built from 14 residues. Germline V gene sequence: CDR1 GTSNPN, CDR2 SVGIG (reference sequence). CDR3 nucleotides: TGTGCCTGGAGACTAGCGGGGGGGACCGGGGAGCTGTTTTTT. This sequence encodes CAWRLAGGTGELFF.

This clonotype was found a few times. This rearrangement joins TRBV20-1 to TRBJ2-2; possible D gene TRBD2, 7 bases. V was pared by 3 bases and J by 3 bases, with 14 bases between. Germline V lookup: CDR1 DFQATT, CDR2 SNEGSKA (reference sequence). This CDR3 has 15 residues. This CDR3 reads CSASRGGSDTGELFF. As DNA, the CDR3 is TGCAGTGCTAGTAGGGGGGGGTCGGACACCGGGGAGCTGTTTTTT.

A word on this clonotype: At one end the junction does not follow the germline gene, possibly because of a read error. The chain has TRBV7-7 and TRBJ2-3, with no clear D. CDR3 length: 14 residues. Looked up from germline, CDR1 is SSHAT and CDR2 is FNYEAQ (reference sequence). CDR3 sequence: CASSLRESADTQYF. CDR3 in DNA: TGTGCTAGCAGCTTAAGAGAGTCGGCAGATACGCAGTATTTT.

This rearrangement joins TRBV20-1 to TRBJ1-6, with 7 positions matching TRBD1. V dropped 5 bases and J dropped 4; count of bases not matched to a gene: 8. This CDR3 spans 15 amino acids. CDR1 and CDR2 from the germline V gene are DFQATT and SNEGSKA (reference sequence). CDR3 in DNA: TGCAGTGCTTTTTCTCCAGGGGGATATAATTCACCCCTCCACTTT. Translated: CSAFSPGGYNSPLHF.

This clonotype was recorded a few times. The chain joins TRBV5-1 to TRBJ2-1; the match to TRBD1 covers 9 bases. After removal of 0 bases from V and 4 bases from J, the junction contained 2 bases not matched to a gene. CDR1 is SGHRS, CDR2 YFSETQ, per germline. The CDR3 totals 15 residues. The CDR3 sequence is CASSLETGGYNEQFF. The CDR3 DNA follows: TGCGCCAGCAGCTTGGAGACAGGGGGGTACAATGAGCAGTTCTTC.

This clonotype appeared a few times. The genes are TRBV28 and TRBJ2-4, with a weak D call TRBD1 (6 bases). Germline V gene sequence: CDR1 MDHEN, CDR2 SYDVKM. V lost 6 bases, J lost 1 base, and 10 bases lay in between. The length of the CDR3 is 14 residues. For the CDR3, the DNA is TGTGCCAGCAGAAACAGGGAGGCCAAAAACATTCAGTACTTC. It yields the protein CASRNREAKNIQYF.

DNA for the CDR3: TGCAGTGCTCGGGGGGGCGGGGATGAAGCTTTCTTT. This encodes CSARGGGDEAFF. The chain is built from TRBV20-1 and TRBJ1-1, with D perhaps matching TRBD1 (6 bases). CDR1 is DFQATT, CDR2 SNEGSKA, per germline (reference sequence). Trimming removed 5 bases from V and 7 bases from J, with 14 bases in between. This CDR3 contains 12 residues.

This clonotype was seen only a few times. The CDR3 is CASRMTDSTDTQYF. The CDR3 DNA sequence: TGTGCCAGCAGAATGACAGATAGCACAGATACGCAGTATTTT. V gene TRBV6-1 combines with J gene TRBJ2-3; D perhaps matches TRBD1 (5 bases). Germline lookup yields CDR1 MNHNS and CDR2 SASEGT. V was cut by 6 bases and J by 0 bases, with 10 bases left in between. This CDR3 is built from 14 residues.

The CDR3 nucleotides read TGTGCCAGCAGCCTGACGGAGGACGGGGGATCGTTCTTC. This sequence encodes CASSLTEDGGSFF. V usage is TRBV6-6 and J usage is TRBJ2-1; possibly TRBD2 for D (6 bases). The CDR3 totals 13 residues. Germline CDR1 MNHNY, CDR2 SVGAGI (reference sequence). The V end was cut by 6 bases, the J end by 15 bases, with 21 bases between.

The chain is built from TRBV12-3 or TRBV12-4 and TRBJ1-5; no clear D. The CDR3 sequence is 12 residues long. V shed 2 bases and J shed 6 bases, with 5 bases lying between them. DNA for the CDR3: TGTGCCAGCAGTTTAATTACTCAGCCCCAGCATTTT. It codes for CASSLITQPQHF.

This clonotype was seen many times. The chain employs TRBV11-2 and TRBJ2-2, with TRBD1 identical over 8 bases. V lost 8 bases, J lost 4 bases, and 12 bases stayed unmatched. Germline V lookup: CDR1 SGHAT, CDR2 FQNNGV. This CDR3 is built from 16 residues. The CDR3 coding sequence is TGTGCCAGCTCCGGGGGCCAGGGGGCCGGCACCGGGGAGCTGTTTTTT. Amino acids: CASSGGQGAGTGELFF.

V usage is TRBV7-2 and J usage is TRBJ2-5; 8 positions match TRBD2. Trimming cost V 3 bases and J 4 bases; bases outside gene matches: 4. The CDR3 runs 14 residues. Germline lookup yields CDR1 SGHTA and CDR2 FQGNSA. Here the CDR3 DNA reads TGTGCCAGCAGCTTTAGCCTAGCGGGAGAGACCCAGTACTTC. It encodes CASSFSLAGETQYF.

The genes are TRBV7-2 and TRBJ2-1; maybe TRBD2 (6 bases). The CDR3 is made up of 15 amino acids. V was trimmed by 2 bases and J by 4 bases, leaving 12 bases between them. The germline V gene has CDR1 SGHTA and CDR2 FQGNSA. The CDR3: CASSLILAVYNEQFF. Written as DNA, the CDR3 is TGTGCCAGCAGCTTAATCTTAGCGGTATACAATGAGCAGTTCTTC.

This clonotype was counted at least ten times. The V and J genes are TRBV20-1 and TRBJ1-2; D gene unclear. Germline lookup yields CDR1 DFQATT and CDR2 SNEGSKA (reference sequence). CDR3 length: 13 amino acids. V gave up 2 bases and J gave up 6 bases, with 13 bases separating them. CDR3 protein: CSARIPTMHGYTF. The CDR3 region has the DNA TGCAGTGCTAGAATACCAACTATGCATGGCTACACCTTC.

The sample holds many counts of this clonotype. This chain connects TRBV11-2 to TRBJ2-3; 9 nucleotides align to TRBD1. This CDR3 contains 15 residues. J was trimmed by 1 base and V by 5 bases; bases with no gene match: 4. The germline CDR1 and CDR2 sequences are SGHAT and FQNNGV. CDR3 coding DNA: TGTGCCAGCAGCCCGGGACAGGGACGCACAGATACGCAGTATTTT. It translates to CASSPGQGRTDTQYF.

There are many counts of this clonotype. The CDR3 bases are TGTGCCAGCAGTTCCTTAGCGGGGGGGTCGGATACGCAGTATTTT. This sequence encodes CASSSLAGGSDTQYF. This chain joins TRBV28 and TRBJ2-3; 11 bases match TRBD2. The CDR3 is made up of 15 amino acids. The ends lost 4 bases at V and 6 bases at J; junction bases unmatched: 6. From germline, CDR1 is MDHEN and CDR2 SYDVKM.

The V gene is TRBV28, the J gene TRBJ2-1; 10 nucleotides align to TRBD2. The CDR3 extends over 15 amino acids. Germline-derived CDR1 and CDR2 are MDHEN and SYDVKM. With 3 bases clipped from V and 8 bases from J, the junction kept 7 bases outside the gene matches. CDR3 coding DNA: TGTGCCAGCAGTTTCCCTAGCGGGGGTTATGATGAGCAGTTCTTC. This codes for CASSFPSGGYDEQFF.

This clonotype was counted ten times or more. The V and J genes are TRBV9 and TRBJ2-2, with TRBD2 as a possible D gene (5 bases). CDR1 is SGDLS, CDR2 YYNGEE, per germline. The CDR3 has 13 amino acids. Trimming took 4 bases from V and 7 from J, leaving 11 bases between them. The CDR3 loop reads CASSSRGLGELFF. The CDR3 DNA sequence: TGTGCCAGCAGCTCAAGAGGGCTCGGGGAGCTGTTTTTT.

The rearrangement links TRBV20-1 to TRBJ1-2, with TRBD1 as a possible D gene (5 bases). Per the germline V gene, CDR1 is DFQATT and CDR2 is SNEGSKA (reference sequence). The CDR3 covers 11 residues. Deletions cut 8 bases from V and 5 bases from J, with 12 bases between. Here the CDR3 DNA reads TGCAGTCACGGGGGAGGGTATGGCTACACCTTC. Amino acid sequence: CSHGGGYGYTF.

This clonotype was counted only a few times. CDR3: CASSLGGVNQPQHF. CDR3 bases: TGTGCCAGCAGCTTAGGAGGGGTCAATCAGCCCCAGCATTTT. The rearrangement uses TRBV7-2 and TRBJ1-5; maybe TRBD1 (5 bases). The CDR3 loop spans 14 amino acids. V lost 1 base to trimming and J lost 3 bases, with 7 bases between them. Germline V lookup: CDR1 SGHTA, CDR2 FQGNSA.

The DNA for the CDR3 is TGCAGTGCTCCGGACCTAGCTACGGGCCTGCAAGAGACCCAGTACTTC. As protein: CSAPDLATGLQETQYF. V usage is TRBV20-1 and J usage is TRBJ2-5, with D maybe TRBD2 (5 bases). Germline CDR1 and CDR2: DFQATT and SNEGSKA (reference sequence). The germline V and J ends were trimmed by 5 bases and 2 bases, with 21 bases remaining between them. The CDR3 runs 16 residues.